These T cell receptor beta chains were read from a single sample in a study of blood T cell repertoires in COVID-19. Assay used: immunoSEQ multiplex PCR; TCRdb lists only in-frame clones, some missing. There are 110,000 to 150,000 clones in the sample; roughly three quarters occur only once, and roughly 4.3% lies in the top ten. The sample was peripheral blood. All receptors derive from a man aged 55 to 69 with acute or convalescent COVID-19. Both conserved end residues are part of each CDR3. A D gene is named only where the DNA matches it firmly. The listing skips clone size in some rows; elsewhere it reads once, few, many or a size class.

clone_size: .
j_call: TRBJ1-2
d_call: TRBD1
v_call: TRBV5-6
cdr3_nt: TGTGCCAGCAGCTTGACAGGGGTATGGTATGGCTACACCTTC
cdr3_aa: CASSLTGVWYGYTF

clone_size: .
j_call: TRBJ2-1
d_call: TRBD1
v_call: TRBV18
cdr3_nt: TGTGCCAGCTCACCCACAGGGGTTAGTGCAAATGAGCAGTTCTTC
cdr3_aa: CASSPTGVSANEQFF

clone_size: .
j_call: TRBJ1-2
d_call: .
v_call: TRBV6-1
cdr3_nt: TGTGCCAGCAGTGAAGGGTGGCAAATCTATGGCTACACCTTC
cdr3_aa: CASSEGWQIYGYTF

clone_size: .
j_call: TRBJ2-7
d_call: .
v_call: TRBV10-1
cdr3_nt: TGCGCCAGCAGTGAGTCGACTCAAAGCTCCTACGAGCAGTACTTC
cdr3_aa: CASSESTQSSYEQYF

clone_size: once
j_call: TRBJ2-7
d_call: .
v_call: TRBV2
cdr3_nt: TGTGCCAGCAGGGCAGGATCCTCCTACGAGCAGTACTTC
cdr3_aa: CASRAGSSYEQYF

clone_size: .
j_call: TRBJ2-1
d_call: .
v_call: TRBV27
cdr3_nt: TGTGCCAGCAGTTTAGTCAGGGCCAGTGAGCAGTTCTTC
cdr3_aa: CASSLVRASEQFF

clone_size: .
j_call: TRBJ1-1
d_call: TRBD1
v_call: TRBV19
cdr3_nt: TGTGCCAGTAGTGTTACAGGGGGCGCCCACACTGAAGCTTTCTTT
cdr3_aa: CASSVTGGAHTEAFF

clone_size: .
j_call: TRBJ2-7
d_call: .
v_call: TRBV28
cdr3_nt: TGTGCCAGCAGTCTTTTACTAGTTTCCGAGCAGTACTTC
cdr3_aa: CASSLLLVSEQYF

clone_size: few
j_call: TRBJ2-1
d_call: .
v_call: TRBV10-1
cdr3_nt: TGCGCCAGCAGTTGGACTTTCACGGATGAGCAGTTCTTC
cdr3_aa: CASSWTFTDEQFF

clone_size: few
j_call: TRBJ2-7
d_call: TRBD2
v_call: TRBV10-1
cdr3_nt: TGCGCCAGCAGTGAGCGACTAGCGGACTACGAGCAGTACTTC
cdr3_aa: CASSERLADYEQYF

clone_size: .
j_call: TRBJ2-5
d_call: TRBD2
v_call: TRBV5-1
cdr3_nt: TGCGCCAGCAGCTTGGGGACTAGCGGGAGAAGCCGACTCCAAGAGACCCAGTACTTC
cdr3_aa: CASSLGTSGRSRLQETQYF

clone_size: .
j_call: TRBJ1-1
d_call: .
v_call: TRBV15
cdr3_nt: TGTGCCACCAGCAGACCCAGACAGGACACTGAAGCTTTCTTT
cdr3_aa: CATSRPRQDTEAFF

clone_size: .
j_call: TRBJ2-3
d_call: .
v_call: TRBV10-3
cdr3_nt: TGTGCCATCAGTGAGTCGGGAAGGGACTCGACAGATACGCAGTATTTT
cdr3_aa: CAISESGRDSTDTQYF

clone_size: few
j_call: TRBJ2-3
d_call: TRBD2
v_call: TRBV10-3
cdr3_nt: TGTGCCATCAGTGTGGCGGGAGTGTATACAGATACGCAGTATTTT
cdr3_aa: CAISVAGVYTDTQYF

clone_size: .
j_call: TRBJ2-1
d_call: TRBD2
v_call: TRBV5-1
cdr3_nt: TGCGCCAGCAGCCTGACGGGGAGGGAGGCCAATGAGCAGTTCTTC
cdr3_aa: CASSLTGREANEQFF

clone_size: .
j_call: TRBJ1-2
d_call: .
v_call: TRBV27
cdr3_nt: TGTGCCAGCAGTGCCGGGCCGGGGGGCTACACCTTC
cdr3_aa: CASSAGPGGYTF

clone_size: .
j_call: TRBJ1-3
d_call: .
v_call: TRBV18
cdr3_nt: TGTGCCAGCTCCCTAGGGAGTGGAAACACCATATATTTT
cdr3_aa: CASSLGSGNTIYF

clone_size: .
j_call: TRBJ2-5
d_call: .
v_call: TRBV7-6
cdr3_nt: TGTGCCAGCAGCTTAGGCGCCGGGGTTTCAGAGACCCAGTACTTC
cdr3_aa: CASSLGAGVSETQYF

clone_size: .
j_call: TRBJ2-1
d_call: TRBD1
v_call: TRBV5-6
cdr3_nt: TGTGCCAGCAGCGACTCGGGACAGTACAATGAGCAGTTCTTC
cdr3_aa: CASSDSGQYNEQFF

clone_size: .
j_call: TRBJ1-1
d_call: .
v_call: TRBV6-5
cdr3_nt: TGTGCCAGCAAGCGGATGGTGAACACTGAAGCTTTCTTT
cdr3_aa: CASKRMVNTEAFF

clone_size: .
j_call: TRBJ2-1
d_call: TRBD2
v_call: TRBV29-1
cdr3_nt: TGCAGCGTTGAAGAGGGCTTCGGGCAGGGGACTAGCGGGAGGGCCTTGGGTGAGCAGTTCTTC
cdr3_aa: CSVEEGFGQGTSGRALGEQFF

clone_size: .
j_call: TRBJ2-2
d_call: TRBD1
v_call: TRBV19
cdr3_nt: TGTGCCAGCGAACAGGGGGTTAACACCGGGGAGCTGTTTTTT
cdr3_aa: CASEQGVNTGELFF

clone_size: .
j_call: TRBJ2-3
d_call: TRBD2
v_call: TRBV11-2
cdr3_nt: TGTGCCAGCAGCGACAATAGCGGGAGCCCAGATACGCAGTATTTT
cdr3_aa: CASSDNSGSPDTQYF

clone_size: .
j_call: TRBJ2-2
d_call: .
v_call: TRBV27
cdr3_nt: TGTGCCAGCAGGCAAAACAGAGGGAGTCCCGGGGAGCTGTTTTTT
cdr3_aa: CASRQNRGSPGELFF

clone_size: few
j_call: TRBJ1-1
d_call: TRBD1
v_call: TRBV28
cdr3_nt: TGTGCCAGCGGATCGACAGGGGTGAACACTGAAGCTTTCTTT
cdr3_aa: CASGSTGVNTEAFF

clone_size: .
j_call: TRBJ2-3
d_call: .
v_call: TRBV6-5
cdr3_nt: TGTGCCAGCAGTCTGAGAACAGGGTCGGGAGATACGCAGTATTTT
cdr3_aa: CASSLRTGSGDTQYF

clone_size: once
j_call: TRBJ2-6
d_call: TRBD1
v_call: TRBV7-9
cdr3_nt: TGTGCCAGCAGCTTCCAGAGGACAGGCCACTCTGGGGCCAACGTCCTGACTTTC
cdr3_aa: CASSFQRTGHSGANVLTF

clone_size: .
j_call: TRBJ2-3
d_call: TRBD2
v_call: TRBV7-2
cdr3_nt: TGTGCCAGCACCGCGTCTAGCGGGAGGGGTTATACGCAGTATTTT
cdr3_aa: CASTASSGRGYTQYF

clone_size: once
j_call: TRBJ2-7
d_call: TRBD1
v_call: TRBV25-1
cdr3_nt: TGTGCCAGCAGTCCACTAGGGACAGGGGCCGTCGAGCAGTACTTC
cdr3_aa: CASSPLGTGAVEQYF

clone_size: .
j_call: TRBJ1-5
d_call: .
v_call: TRBV27
cdr3_nt: TGTGCCAGCAGTTTAGGGTGGGGAGCCCAGCCCCAGCATTTT
cdr3_aa: CASSLGWGAQPQHF

clone_size: .
j_call: TRBJ2-5
d_call: .
v_call: TRBV5-1
cdr3_nt: TGCGCCAGCAGCTTGGAAGCTGAGACCCAGTACTTC
cdr3_aa: CASSLEAETQYF

clone_size: .
j_call: TRBJ2-7
d_call: .
v_call: TRBV7-9
cdr3_nt: TGTGCCAGCAGCTTAGCCGGACAGAGCTACGAGCAGTACTTC
cdr3_aa: CASSLAGQSYEQYF

clone_size: .
j_call: TRBJ2-7
d_call: .
v_call: TRBV5-6
cdr3_nt: TGTGCCAGCAGCTTGGCGGGGGACAGCCATAAGTACTTC
cdr3_aa: CASSLAGDSHKYF

clone_size: .
j_call: TRBJ1-1
d_call: TRBD1
v_call: TRBV4-1
cdr3_nt: TGCGCCAGCAGCCCGACAGGGGAGAACACTGAAGCTTTCTTT
cdr3_aa: CASSPTGENTEAFF

clone_size: .
j_call: TRBJ1-6
d_call: .
v_call: TRBV28
cdr3_nt: TGTGCCAGCAGCCCCCTCGGGACCTATAATTCACCCCTCCACTTT
cdr3_aa: CASSPLGTYNSPLHF

clone_size: .
j_call: TRBJ2-2
d_call: TRBD1
v_call: TRBV4-1
cdr3_nt: TGCGCCAGCAGCCAAGTGCAGGGGGCCGGGGAGCTGTTTTTT
cdr3_aa: CASSQVQGAGELFF

clone_size: .
j_call: TRBJ1-1
d_call: .
v_call: TRBV21-1
cdr3_nt: TGTGCCAGCAGCAAAGTGCCCCGTCGGTGGAACACTGAAGCTTTCTTT
cdr3_aa: CASSKVPRRWNTEAFF

clone_size: .
j_call: TRBJ1-2
d_call: .
v_call: TRBV19
cdr3_nt: TGTGCCAGTAGGTCTGGAGGAGAGGACTATGGCTACACCTTC
cdr3_aa: CASRSGGEDYGYTF

clone_size: .
j_call: TRBJ2-7
d_call: TRBD2
v_call: TRBV7-8
cdr3_nt: TGTGCCAGCAGCCCACGACTAGCGGGAGTGGGCGAGCAGTACTTC
cdr3_aa: CASSPRLAGVGEQYF

clone_size: .
j_call: TRBJ2-7
d_call: TRBD2
v_call: TRBV6-2/TRBV6-3
cdr3_nt: TGTGCCAGCAGTTACGCATACGGACTAGCGGGAGGATACGAGCAGTACTTC
cdr3_aa: CASSYAYGLAGGYEQYF

clone_size: .
j_call: TRBJ2-3
d_call: TRBD1
v_call: TRBV19
cdr3_nt: TGTGCCAGCACCTCCTCCGGGACAGGGGGCCGGACAGATACGCAGTATTTT
cdr3_aa: CASTSSGTGGRTDTQYF

clone_size: .
j_call: TRBJ2-7
d_call: TRBD2
v_call: TRBV10-1
cdr3_nt: TGCGCCAGCATTACCGGGACTACCATCCCCTACGAGCAGTACTTC
cdr3_aa: CASITGTTIPYEQYF

clone_size: .
j_call: TRBJ2-7
d_call: .
v_call: TRBV7-9
cdr3_nt: TGTGCCAGCAGCCGAACTCTAGCGTCATCCTACGAGCAGTACTTC
cdr3_aa: CASSRTLASSYEQYF

clone_size: .
j_call: TRBJ2-7
d_call: TRBD2
v_call: TRBV27
cdr3_nt: TGTGCCAGCAGGGTAGCGGGAGGGCGCTACGAGCAGTACTTC
cdr3_aa: CASRVAGGRYEQYF

clone_size: .
j_call: TRBJ2-7
d_call: .
v_call: TRBV18
cdr3_nt: TGTGCCAGCTCCCGGGCGGAGGCGGTCGCCTACGAGCAGTACTTC
cdr3_aa: CASSRAEAVAYEQYF

clone_size: .
j_call: TRBJ1-1
d_call: .
v_call: TRBV18
cdr3_nt: TGTGCCAGCTCACCACCGGTGGGGAGGAACACTGAAGCTTTCTTT
cdr3_aa: CASSPPVGRNTEAFF

clone_size: .
j_call: TRBJ2-1
d_call: TRBD1
v_call: TRBV28
cdr3_nt: TGTGCCGGGGGGACAGGGGGCGTAGGAAACAATGAGCAGTTCTTC
cdr3_aa: CAGGTGGVGNNEQFF

clone_size: once
j_call: TRBJ2-5
d_call: TRBD1
v_call: TRBV24-1
cdr3_nt: TGTGCCACCAGTGATCCCGGGACAGGGTTGGAGACCCAGTACTTC
cdr3_aa: CATSDPGTGLETQYF

clone_size: .
j_call: TRBJ2-7
d_call: .
v_call: TRBV27
cdr3_nt: TGTGCCAGCAGACCTACAGGTACCTACGAGCAGTACTTC
cdr3_aa: CASRPTGTYEQYF

clone_size: .
j_call: TRBJ2-5
d_call: .
v_call: TRBV5-5
cdr3_nt: TGTGCCAGCAGCTTGAGGACAGCGCAAGAGACCCAGTACTTC
cdr3_aa: CASSLRTAQETQYF

clone_size: .
j_call: TRBJ2-1
d_call: TRBD1
v_call: TRBV7-6
cdr3_nt: TGTGCCAGCAGCTTAGCGTGGGACAGGGGTAACAATGAGCAGTTCTTC
cdr3_aa: CASSLAWDRGNNEQFF

clone_size: .
j_call: TRBJ2-6
d_call: .
v_call: TRBV11-2
cdr3_nt: TGTGCCAGCAGCTTCGGGAGCTGGGGGGCCAACGTCCTGACTTTC
cdr3_aa: CASSFGSWGANVLTF

clone_size: few
j_call: TRBJ2-2
d_call: .
v_call: TRBV7-2
cdr3_nt: TGTGCCAGCAGCTTAGTGCGCGGGGAGCTGTTTTTT
cdr3_aa: CASSLVRGELFF

clone_size: .
j_call: TRBJ2-1
d_call: .
v_call: TRBV12-3/TRBV12-4
cdr3_nt: TGTGCCAGCAGCCTCGGTGGTAATGAGCAGTTCTTC
cdr3_aa: CASSLGGNEQFF

clone_size: .
j_call: TRBJ2-7
d_call: TRBD2
v_call: TRBV11-2
cdr3_nt: TGTGCCAGCAGCTCGCAAACCCTAGCGGGCTACGAGCAGTACTTC
cdr3_aa: CASSSQTLAGYEQYF

clone_size: .
j_call: TRBJ2-7
d_call: .
v_call: TRBV10-3
cdr3_nt: TGTGCCATCAGTATAACGGAACTATACGAGCAGTACTTC
cdr3_aa: CAISITELYEQYF